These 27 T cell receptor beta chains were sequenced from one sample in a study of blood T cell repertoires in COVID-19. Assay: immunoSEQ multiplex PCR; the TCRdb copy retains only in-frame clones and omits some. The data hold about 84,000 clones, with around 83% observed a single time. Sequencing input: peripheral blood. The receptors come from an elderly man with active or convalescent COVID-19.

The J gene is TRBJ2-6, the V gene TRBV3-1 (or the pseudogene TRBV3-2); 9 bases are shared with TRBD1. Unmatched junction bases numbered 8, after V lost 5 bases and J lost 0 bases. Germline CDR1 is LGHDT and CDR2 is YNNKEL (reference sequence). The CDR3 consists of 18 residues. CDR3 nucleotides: TGTGCCAGCAGCGACCGGGACAGGGCAAGCTCTGGGGCCAACGTCCTGACTTTC. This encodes CASSDRDRASSGANVLTF.

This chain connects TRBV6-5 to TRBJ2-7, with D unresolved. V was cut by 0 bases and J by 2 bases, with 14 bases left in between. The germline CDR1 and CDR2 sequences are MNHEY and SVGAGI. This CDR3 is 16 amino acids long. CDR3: CASSYSLPGRTYEQYF. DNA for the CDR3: TGTGCCAGCAGTTACTCGCTCCCAGGAAGAACCTACGAGCAGTACTTC.

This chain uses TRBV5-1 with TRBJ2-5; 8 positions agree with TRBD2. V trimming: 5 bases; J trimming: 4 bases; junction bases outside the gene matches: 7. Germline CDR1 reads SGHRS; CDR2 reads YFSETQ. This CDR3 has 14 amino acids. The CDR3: CASSRAGAGETQYF. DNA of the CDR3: TGCGCCAGCAGTCGAGCGGGAGCGGGAGAGACCCAGTACTTC.

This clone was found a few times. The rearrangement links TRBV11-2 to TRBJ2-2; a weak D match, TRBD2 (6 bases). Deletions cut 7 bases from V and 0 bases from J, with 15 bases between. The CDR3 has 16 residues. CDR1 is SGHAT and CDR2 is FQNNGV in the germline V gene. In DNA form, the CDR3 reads TGTGCCAGCAAGCCCGGGAGTCAGCCGAACACCGGGGAGCTGTTTTTT. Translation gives CASKPGSQPNTGELFF.

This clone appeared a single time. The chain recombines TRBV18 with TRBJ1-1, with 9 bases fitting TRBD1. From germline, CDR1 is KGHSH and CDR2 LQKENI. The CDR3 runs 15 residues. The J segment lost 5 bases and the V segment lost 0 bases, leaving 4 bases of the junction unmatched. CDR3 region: CASSPPGQGRTEAFF. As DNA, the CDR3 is TGTGCCAGCTCACCACCGGGACAGGGAAGGACTGAAGCTTTCTTT.

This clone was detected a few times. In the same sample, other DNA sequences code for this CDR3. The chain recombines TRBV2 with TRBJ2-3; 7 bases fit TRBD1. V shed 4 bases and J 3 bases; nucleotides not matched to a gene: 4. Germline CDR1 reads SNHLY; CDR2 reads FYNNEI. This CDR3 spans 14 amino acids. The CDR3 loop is CASSGGQLTDTQYF. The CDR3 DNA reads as TGTGCCAGCAGTGGGGGACAGTTAACAGATACGCAGTATTTT.

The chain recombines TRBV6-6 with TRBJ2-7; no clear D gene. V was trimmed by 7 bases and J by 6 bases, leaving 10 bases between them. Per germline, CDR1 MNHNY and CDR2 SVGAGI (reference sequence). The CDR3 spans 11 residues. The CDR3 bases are TGTGCCAGCACGTACAGTCGCGAGCAGTACTTC. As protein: CASTYSREQYF.

The CDR3 sequence is CASSMGQGAIGNQPQHF. The DNA for the CDR3 is TGTGCCAGTAGTATGGGGCAGGGGGCGATCGGCAATCAGCCCCAGCATTTT. The V gene is TRBV19, the J gene TRBJ1-5; TRBD1 aligns across 8 bases. Germline trimming cut 3 bases from V and 2 bases from J; bases unmatched to any gene: 9. The CDR3 runs 17 residues. CDR1 and CDR2 (germline): LNHDA, SQIVND (reference sequence).

Written as DNA, the CDR3 is TGTGCCACCAGCAGAGGGAACAGGGAAGAGCAGTACTTC. It yields the protein CATSRGNREEQYF. The chain uses TRBV15 and TRBJ2-7; possible D gene TRBD1, 6 bases. The CDR3 consists of 13 residues. The germline V gene encodes CDR1 LNHNV and CDR2 YYDKDF (reference sequence). V was shortened by 1 base and J by 7 bases, with 11 bases between the two germline ends. The full variable domain, completed using reference TRBV15 and TRBJ2-7, is DAMVIQNPRYQVTQFGKPVTLSCSQTLNHNVMYWYQQKSSQAPKLLFHYYDKDFNNEADTPDNFQSRRPNTSFCFLDIRSPGLGDTAMYLCATSRGNREEQYFGPGTRLTVT.

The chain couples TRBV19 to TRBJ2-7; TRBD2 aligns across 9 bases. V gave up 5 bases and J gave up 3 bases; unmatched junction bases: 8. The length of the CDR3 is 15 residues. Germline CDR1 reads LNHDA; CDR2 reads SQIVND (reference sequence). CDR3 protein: CASSPYSGSYYEQYF. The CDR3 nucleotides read TGTGCCAGTAGTCCCTATAGCGGGAGCTACTACGAGCAGTACTTC.

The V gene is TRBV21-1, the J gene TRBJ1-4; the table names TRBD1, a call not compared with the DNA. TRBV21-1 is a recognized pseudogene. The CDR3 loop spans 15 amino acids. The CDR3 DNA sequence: TGTGCCAGCAGCGGGGGACAGGGGGCTAATGAAAAACTGTTTTTT. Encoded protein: CASSGGQGANEKLFF.

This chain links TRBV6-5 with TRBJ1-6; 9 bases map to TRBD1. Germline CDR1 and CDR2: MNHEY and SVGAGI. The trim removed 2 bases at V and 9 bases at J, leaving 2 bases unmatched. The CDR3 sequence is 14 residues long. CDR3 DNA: TGTGCCAGCAGTTACCGACAGGGGGGTTCACCCCTCCACTTT. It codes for CASSYRQGGSPLHF.

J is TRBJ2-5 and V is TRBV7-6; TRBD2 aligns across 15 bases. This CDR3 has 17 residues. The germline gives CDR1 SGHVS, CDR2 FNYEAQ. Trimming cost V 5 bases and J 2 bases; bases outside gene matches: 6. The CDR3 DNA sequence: TGTGCCAGCAGCCAGGGACTAGCGGGAGGTGGGCAAGAGACCCAGTACTTC. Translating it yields CASSQGLAGGGQETQYF.

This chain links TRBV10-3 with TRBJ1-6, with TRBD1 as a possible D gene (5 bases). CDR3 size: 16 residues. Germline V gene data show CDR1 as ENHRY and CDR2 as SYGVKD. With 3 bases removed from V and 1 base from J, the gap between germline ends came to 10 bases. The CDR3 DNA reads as TGTGCCATCAGTGACCGAAGGGGATCCTATAATTCACCCCTCCACTTT. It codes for CAISDRRGSYNSPLHF.

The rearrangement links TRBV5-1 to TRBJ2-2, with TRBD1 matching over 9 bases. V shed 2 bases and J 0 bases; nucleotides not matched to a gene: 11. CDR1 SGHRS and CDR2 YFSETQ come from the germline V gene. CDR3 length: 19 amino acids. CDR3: CASSLRGSGQGPNTGELFF. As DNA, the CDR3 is TGCGCCAGCAGCTTAAGGGGTTCGGGACAGGGCCCGAACACCGGGGAGCTGTTTTTT.

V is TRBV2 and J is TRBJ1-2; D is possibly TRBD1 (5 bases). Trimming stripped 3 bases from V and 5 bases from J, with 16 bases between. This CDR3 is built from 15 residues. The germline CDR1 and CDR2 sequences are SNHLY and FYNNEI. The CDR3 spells CASSDSDTDLYGYTF. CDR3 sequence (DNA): TGTGCCAGCAGTGATTCGGACACCGACCTTTATGGCTACACCTTC.

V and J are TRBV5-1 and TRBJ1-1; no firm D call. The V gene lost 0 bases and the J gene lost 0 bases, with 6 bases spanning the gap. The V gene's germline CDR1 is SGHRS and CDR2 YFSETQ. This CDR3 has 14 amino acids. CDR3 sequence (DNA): TGCGCCAGCAGCTTGGGATCGGTGAACACTGAAGCTTTCTTT. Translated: CASSLGSVNTEAFF.

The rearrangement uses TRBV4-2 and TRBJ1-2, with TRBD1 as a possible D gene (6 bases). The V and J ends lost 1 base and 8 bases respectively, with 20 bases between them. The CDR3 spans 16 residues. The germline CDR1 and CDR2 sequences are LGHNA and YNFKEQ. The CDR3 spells CASSQAGAAPIEGYTF. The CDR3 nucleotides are TGTGCCAGCAGCCAAGCAGGGGCCGCCCCTATAGAGGGCTACACCTTC.

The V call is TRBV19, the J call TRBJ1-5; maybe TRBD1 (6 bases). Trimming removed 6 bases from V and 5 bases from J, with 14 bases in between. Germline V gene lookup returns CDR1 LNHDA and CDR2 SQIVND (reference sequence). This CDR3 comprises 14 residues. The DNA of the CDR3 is TGTGCCAGTAGGGATTGGGGGGGCGATCAGCCCCAGCATTTT. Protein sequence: CASRDWGGDQPQHF.

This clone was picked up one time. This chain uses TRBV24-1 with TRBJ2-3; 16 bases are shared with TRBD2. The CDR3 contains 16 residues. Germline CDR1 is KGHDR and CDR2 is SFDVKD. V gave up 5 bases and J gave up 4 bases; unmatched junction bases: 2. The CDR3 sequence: CATSGGTSGGADTQYF. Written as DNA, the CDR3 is TGTGCCACCAGTGGGGGGACTAGCGGGGGGGCAGATACGCAGTATTTT.

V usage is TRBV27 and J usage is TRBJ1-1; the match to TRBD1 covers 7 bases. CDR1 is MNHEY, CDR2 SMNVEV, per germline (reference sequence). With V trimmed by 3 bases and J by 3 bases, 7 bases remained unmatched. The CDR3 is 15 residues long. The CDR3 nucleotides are TGTGCCAGCAGTTTTAAAGGGGGCGGTGACACTGAAGCTTTCTTT. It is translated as CASSFKGGGDTEAFF.

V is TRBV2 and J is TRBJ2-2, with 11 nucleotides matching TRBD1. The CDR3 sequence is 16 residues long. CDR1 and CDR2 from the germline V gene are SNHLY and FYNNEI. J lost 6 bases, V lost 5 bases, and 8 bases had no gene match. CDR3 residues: CASSPFGGQGAGELFF. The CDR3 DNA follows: TGTGCCAGCAGTCCCTTTGGGGGACAGGGGGCCGGGGAGCTGTTTTTT.

CDR3 region: CASNPGQGARNSPLHF. The CDR3 nucleotides read TGTGCCAGCAACCCGGGACAGGGGGCTCGGAATTCACCCCTCCACTTT. The chain carries TRBV27 and TRBJ1-6; 12 nucleotides line up with TRBD1. The V gene's germline CDR1 is MNHEY and CDR2 SMNVEV (reference sequence). The V gene end was trimmed by 7 bases and the J gene end by 7 bases; junction bases not matched to a gene: 8. The CDR3 spans 16 residues.

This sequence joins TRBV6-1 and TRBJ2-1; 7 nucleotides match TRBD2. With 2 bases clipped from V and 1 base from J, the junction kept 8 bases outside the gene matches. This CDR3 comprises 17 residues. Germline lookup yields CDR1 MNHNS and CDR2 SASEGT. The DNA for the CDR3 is TGTGCCAGCAGTGAAAGGCCCACGGGGGGATCCTACAATGAGCAGTTCTTC. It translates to CASSERPTGGSYNEQFF.

As DNA, the CDR3 is TGTGCCAGCAGGCGGGACGGGACAGAATTTACTGAAGCTTTCTTT. It is translated as CASRRDGTEFTEAFF. The chain joins TRBV5-8 to TRBJ1-1; 7 nucleotides match TRBD1. After removal of 5 bases from V and 5 bases from J, the junction contained 12 bases not matched to a gene. Germline assignment: CDR1 SGHTS and CDR2 YDEGEE. CDR3 length equals 15 residues.

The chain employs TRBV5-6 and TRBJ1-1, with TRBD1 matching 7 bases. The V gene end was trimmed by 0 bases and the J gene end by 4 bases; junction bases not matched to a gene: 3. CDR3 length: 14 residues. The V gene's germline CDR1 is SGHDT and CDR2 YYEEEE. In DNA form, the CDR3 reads TGTGCCAGCAGCTTGGTCCACAGGGGCACTGAAGCTTTCTTT. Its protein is CASSLVHRGTEAFF.

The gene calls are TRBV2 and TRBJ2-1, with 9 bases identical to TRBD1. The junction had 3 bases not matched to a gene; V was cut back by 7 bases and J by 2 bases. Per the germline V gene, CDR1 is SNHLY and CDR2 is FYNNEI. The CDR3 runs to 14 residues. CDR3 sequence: CASNTGGPYNEQFF. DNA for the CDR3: TGTGCCAGCAATACAGGGGGCCCCTACAATGAGCAGTTCTTC.